This T cell receptor (beta chain) emerged from a study of blood T cell repertoires in COVID-19. Enrolment of Seattle patients took place during active infection, and they were followed longitudinally. The CDR3 contains 18 residues. Per the original methods: Estimation of nucleated cell counts relied on the amplification of reference gene primers. Clones were read by immunoSEQ multiplex PCR, and TCRdb kept only the in-frame ones, dropping some. V, J and clone size reflect that table, while D and trimming were determined from the DNA. The sample shows about 130,000 clones, around 76% of them seen only once.

The V call is TRBV1, the J call TRBJ2-7; TRBD2, the D gene given by the table, was not confirmed from the DNA. TRBV1 is recorded as a pseudogene. The sequence derives from an elderly man with COVID-19, enrolled during active disease. The source material was peripheral blood. The CDR3 DNA reads as TGCACCAGCAGCCATGGGATGGATCGAGACACACTAGCCTACGAGCAGTACTTC. It encodes CTSSHGMDRDTLAYEQYF.